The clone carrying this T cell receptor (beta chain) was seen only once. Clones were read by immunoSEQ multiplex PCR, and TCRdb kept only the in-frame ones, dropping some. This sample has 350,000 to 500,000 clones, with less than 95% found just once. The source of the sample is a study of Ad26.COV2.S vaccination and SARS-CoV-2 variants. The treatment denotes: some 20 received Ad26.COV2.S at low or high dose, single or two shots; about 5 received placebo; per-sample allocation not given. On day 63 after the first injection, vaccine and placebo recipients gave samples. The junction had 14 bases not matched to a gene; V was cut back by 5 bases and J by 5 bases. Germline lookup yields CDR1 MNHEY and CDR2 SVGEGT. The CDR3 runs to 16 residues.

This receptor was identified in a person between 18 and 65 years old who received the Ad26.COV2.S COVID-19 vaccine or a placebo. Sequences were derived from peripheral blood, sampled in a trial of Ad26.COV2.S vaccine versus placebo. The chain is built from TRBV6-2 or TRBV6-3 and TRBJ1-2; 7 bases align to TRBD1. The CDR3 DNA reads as TGTGCCAGCAGTCCCGGAGAGGACAGGATCTTTTATGGCTACACCTTC. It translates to CASSPGEDRIFYGYTF.